This TCR beta chain was recovered during a study of immune heterogeneity within non-small cell lung tumors. The V gene's germline CDR1 is LNHNV and CDR2 YYDKDF (reference sequence). There are 12 residues in the CDR3. Trimming cost V 11 bases and J 0 bases, with 11 bases left between them. Multiplex PCR employing 32 V and 13 J primers generated amplicons of the TCR beta CDR3. TCRdb called the multiplex PCR reads again in MiXCR, with one record for every CDR3 protein. The table records fewer than 3,000 distinct CDR3 sequences, roughly 41% of them present only once. The authors used about 600 ng of bulk tumor genomic DNA per sample as template. While surgery was under way, several biopsies spaced far apart were taken per primary tumor. Each patient presented with untreated, newly diagnosed non-small cell lung cancer and received curative surgery.

The receptor's source is a woman between 50 and 59 years old with non-small cell lung cancer. The sample taken for sequencing was lung tumor tissue. V and J are TRBV15 and TRBJ2-7; D is perhaps TRBD1 (6 bases). CDR3 amino acids: CALHRASYEQYF. CDR3 nucleotide sequence: TGTGCCTTACACAGGGCCTCCTACGAGCAGTACTTC.